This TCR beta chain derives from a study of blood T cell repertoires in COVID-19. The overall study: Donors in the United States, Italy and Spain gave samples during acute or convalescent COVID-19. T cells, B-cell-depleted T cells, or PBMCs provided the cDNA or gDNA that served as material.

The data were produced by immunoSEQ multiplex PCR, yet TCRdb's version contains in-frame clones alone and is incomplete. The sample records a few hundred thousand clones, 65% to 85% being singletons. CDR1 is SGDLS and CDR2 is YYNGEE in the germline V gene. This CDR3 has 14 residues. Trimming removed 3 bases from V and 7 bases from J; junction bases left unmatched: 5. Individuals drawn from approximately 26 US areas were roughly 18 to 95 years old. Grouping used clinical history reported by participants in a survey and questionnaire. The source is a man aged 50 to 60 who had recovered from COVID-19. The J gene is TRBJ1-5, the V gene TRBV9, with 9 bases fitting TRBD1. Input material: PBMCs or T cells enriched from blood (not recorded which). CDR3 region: CASSGGTGNQPQHF. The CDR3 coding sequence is TGTGCCAGCAGCGGGGGGACAGGGAACCAGCCCCAGCATTTT. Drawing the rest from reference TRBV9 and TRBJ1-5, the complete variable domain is DSGVTQTPKHLITATGQRVTLRCSPRSGDLSVYWYQQSLDQGLQFLIQYYNGEERAKGNILERFSAQQFPDLHSELNLSSLELGDSALYFCASSGGTGNQPQHFGDGTRLSIL.